This T cell receptor (beta chain) was captured by sequencing in a study of T cell changes during pregnancy in multiple sclerosis. Assay used: immunoSEQ multiplex PCR; TCRdb lists only in-frame clones, some missing. The profile shows approximately 65,000 clones, roughly 89% of them singletons. Trimming removed 4 bases at V and 3 bases at J, with 10 bases between. Germline CDR1 reads KGHSH; CDR2 reads LQKENI. The CDR3 has 13 amino acids. The sequence was obtained from a female donor in good health, enrolled as a control in a pregnancy study. The sequencing here drew on peripheral blood, taken in the third trimester of pregnancy. V is TRBV18 and J is TRBJ2-7; no clear D gene. The CDR3 DNA reads TGTGCCAGCTCACTCGACGGGTTCTACGAGCAGTACTTC. It yields the protein CASSLDGFYEQYF.